A single TCR beta chain is shown here with its context. Its target is unknown. The data derive from a study of CD8+ T cells in alopecia areata. Study results and caveats: Among the cells sequenced in scalp samples are also the resident alphabeta T cells of normal skin. Administration of tofacitinib significantly diminished scalp clonality and expanded CD8+ clones within the top 100.

It was cDNA, reverse transcribed from extracted RNA, that served as the sequencing template. Profiling relied on immunoSEQ multiplex PCR, and the TCRdb table lists in-frame clones only, not all of them. The sample has approximately 100,000 clones, 80% to 90% seen once. The treatment here: oral pan-JAK inhibitor, 5-10 mg twice daily. This CDR3 has 16 amino acids. Trimming took 0 bases from V and 3 from J; bases not matched to a gene: 3. The germline gives CDR1 ENHRY, CDR2 SYGVKD. The chain combines TRBV10-3 with TRBJ2-3; 10 bases are shared with TRBD2. The specimen was CD8+ T cells sorted from blood, collected at approximately week 31, from a patient treated with tofacitinib. The TCR was taken from a human donor with alopecia areata. The CDR3 reads CAISESLAGVTDTQYF. The CDR3 DNA sequence: TGTGCCATCAGTGAGTCGCTAGCGGGAGTGACAGATACGCAGTATTTT.